The rows below give T cell receptor beta chains drawn from one sample of a study of early T cells in non-severe SARS-CoV-2 infection. Using its own MiXCR run on the 5' RACE reads, TCRdb lists one record per CDR3 protein. The data show under 35,000 distinct CDR3 sequences, with more than 6% seen just once and under 5% held by the top ten. The sample taken for sequencing was whole blood. Source of these receptors: an adult who was a healthcare worker with PCR-confirmed SARS-CoV-2 infection or an uninfected control (not recorded which). Each CDR3 is given with its conserved first and last residue. The D gene is left open where the match is weak. Clone size is given for some rows only: seen once, a few or many times, or a class if the clone is expanded.

j_call,d_call,v_call,clone_size,cdr3_nt,cdr3_aa
TRBJ1-2,-,TRBV7-2,many,TGTGCCAGCAGCCCTTCGTTTGCCGGCTACACCTTC,CASSPSFAGYTF
TRBJ2-1,-,TRBV2,many,TGTGCCAGCAGTGTCGCGTCATACAATGAGCAGTTCTTC,CASSVASYNEQFF
TRBJ2-3,TRBD2,TRBV10-3,-,TGTGCCATCAGTGACGGGAGGGCCGGAGGGGGCACAGATACGCAGTATTTT,CAISDGRAGGGTDTQYF
TRBJ1-5,-,TRBV4-1,many,TGCGCCAGCAGCCAAGATGGGACCCGGGGCAATCAGCCCCAGCATTTT,CASSQDGTRGNQPQHF
TRBJ1-1,TRBD1,TRBV4-2,many,TGTGCCAGCAGCCCAGGGGACAGGGACGGTGAAGCTTTCTTT,CASSPGDRDGEAFF
TRBJ2-1,TRBD2,TRBV7-9,many,TGTGCCAGCAGCCCCCGGACTAGCGGGGCCCCTAATGAGCAGTTCTTC,CASSPRTSGAPNEQFF
TRBJ1-6,TRBD1,TRBV18,few,TGTGCCAGCTCACCGGGACAGGGGAACAATTCACCCCTCCACTTT,CASSPGQGNNSPLHF
TRBJ1-2,TRBD1,TRBV27,many,TGTGCCAGCAGTCCACGGACAGGGAATGGCTACACCTTC,CASSPRTGNGYTF
TRBJ1-1,-,TRBV6-1,many,TGTGCCAGCAGACTCAGACAGGTTGGTTTGACTGAAGCTTTCTTT,CASRLRQVGLTEAFF
TRBJ2-5,TRBD1,TRBV11-2,many,TGTGCCAGCAGCGTCCTACAGGGGGAGGCCCAAGAGACCCAGTACTTC,CASSVLQGEAQETQYF
TRBJ2-2,-,TRBV6-6,-,TGTGCCAGCAGTCCCAACCGACAGGTGAACACCGGGGAGCTGTTTTTT,CASSPNRQVNTGELFF
TRBJ2-5,TRBD2,TRBV30,-,TGTGCCTGGAGCCCAGGGACTAGCGGGGACCAAGAGACCCAGTACTTC,CAWSPGTSGDQETQYF
TRBJ1-4,-,TRBV12-3/TRBV12-4,few,TGTGCCAGCAGGGTATCGCCGGGACAACATGGGGAAAAACTGTTTTTT,CASRVSPGQHGEKLFF
TRBJ2-1,TRBD2,TRBV11-3,many,TGTGCCAGCAGCTTATCCTTATTGGCGGGAGGAGGTTACAATGAGCAGTTCTTC,CASSLSLLAGGGYNEQFF
TRBJ2-1,TRBD2,TRBV29-1,many,TGCAGCGTTGTCCGGGAAGCGGGGGGGTCCTCCTACAATGAGCAGTTCTTC,CSVVREAGGSSYNEQFF
TRBJ2-1,TRBD2,TRBV6-6,-,TGTGCCAGCAATCCTCGCGGGGGGTCTGGGTACAATGAGCAGTTCTTC,CASNPRGGSGYNEQFF
TRBJ1-1,-,TRBV29-1,many,TGCAGCGTTGAAGATGCTCGGGCGGCAGCTTTCTTT,CSVEDARAAAFF
TRBJ1-5,-,TRBV2,-,TGTGCCAGCAGTGAACCCCCTTACGATCAGCCCCAGCATTTT,CASSEPPYDQPQHF
TRBJ2-5,-,TRBV10-1,many,TGCGCCAGCAGTGAAGTGAAGGGTGCGCCCCAGTACTTC,CASSEVKGAPQYF
TRBJ1-1,TRBD1,TRBV29-1,many,TGCAGCGGGGACAGGGGGCGGGGGACTGAAGCTTTCTTT,CSGDRGRGTEAFF
TRBJ2-1,TRBD2,TRBV3-1,many,TGTGCCAGCAGCCAAGTGACTAGCGGGAGATGGAATGAGCAGTTCTTC,CASSQVTSGRWNEQFF
TRBJ2-3,-,TRBV4-1,many,TGCGCCAGCAGCCAAGATCTGGGAAGGGCGCAGTATTTT,CASSQDLGRAQYF
TRBJ1-3,-,TRBV4-2,-,TGTGCCAGCAGCCAAGATGGCCTCTCTGGAAACACCATATATTTT,CASSQDGLSGNTIYF
TRBJ1-2,-,TRBV27,few,TGTGCCAGCAGTCTATCATGGACGGACCTAGACTATGGCTACACCTTC,CASSLSWTDLDYGYTF
TRBJ2-1,-,TRBV6-1,many,TGTGCCAGCAGTGAAAGTTCCCACCCCTCCTACAATGAGCAGTTCTTC,CASSESSHPSYNEQFF